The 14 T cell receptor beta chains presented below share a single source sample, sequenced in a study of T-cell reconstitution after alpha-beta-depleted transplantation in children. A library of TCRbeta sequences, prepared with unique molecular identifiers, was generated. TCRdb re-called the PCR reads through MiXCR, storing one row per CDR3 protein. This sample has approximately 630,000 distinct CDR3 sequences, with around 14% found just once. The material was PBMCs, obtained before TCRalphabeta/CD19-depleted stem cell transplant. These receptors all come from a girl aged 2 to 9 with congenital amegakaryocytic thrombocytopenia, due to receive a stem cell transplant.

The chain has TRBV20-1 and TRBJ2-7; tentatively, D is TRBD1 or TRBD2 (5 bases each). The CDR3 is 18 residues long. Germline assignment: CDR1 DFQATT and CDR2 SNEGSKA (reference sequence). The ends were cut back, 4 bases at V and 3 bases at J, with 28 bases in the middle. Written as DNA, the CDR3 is TGCAGTGCTAAGGCGGAAAGGTCGAGGGGTGGGCCTGTCTACGAGCAGTACTTC. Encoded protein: CSAKAERSRGGPVYEQYF.

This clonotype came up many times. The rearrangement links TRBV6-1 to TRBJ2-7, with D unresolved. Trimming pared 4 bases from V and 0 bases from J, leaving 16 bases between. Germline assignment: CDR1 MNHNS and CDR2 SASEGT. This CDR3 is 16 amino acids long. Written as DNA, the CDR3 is TGTGCCAGCAGTGGTGCCTTTTCGGCGGCCTCCTACGAGCAGTACTTC. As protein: CASSGAFSAASYEQYF.

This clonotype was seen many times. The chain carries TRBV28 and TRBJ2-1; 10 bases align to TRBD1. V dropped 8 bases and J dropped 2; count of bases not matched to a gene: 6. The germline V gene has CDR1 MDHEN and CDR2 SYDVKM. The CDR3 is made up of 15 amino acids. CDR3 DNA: TGTGCCAGCGGCCTCGGGACAGGGGCCTACAATGAGCAGTTCTTC. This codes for CASGLGTGAYNEQFF.

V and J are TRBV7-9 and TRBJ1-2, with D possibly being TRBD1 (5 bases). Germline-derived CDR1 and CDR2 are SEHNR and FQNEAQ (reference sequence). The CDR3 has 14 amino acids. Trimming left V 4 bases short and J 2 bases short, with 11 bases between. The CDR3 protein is CASSWGSSNYGYTF. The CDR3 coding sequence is TGTGCCAGCAGCTGGGGGAGTTCAAACTATGGCTACACCTTC.

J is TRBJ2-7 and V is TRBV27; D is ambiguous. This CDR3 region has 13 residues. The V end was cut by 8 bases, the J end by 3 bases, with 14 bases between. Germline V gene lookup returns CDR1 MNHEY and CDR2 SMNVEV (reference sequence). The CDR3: CASGPMPVYEQYF. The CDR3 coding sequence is TGTGCCAGCGGACCCATGCCCGTCTACGAGCAGTACTTC.

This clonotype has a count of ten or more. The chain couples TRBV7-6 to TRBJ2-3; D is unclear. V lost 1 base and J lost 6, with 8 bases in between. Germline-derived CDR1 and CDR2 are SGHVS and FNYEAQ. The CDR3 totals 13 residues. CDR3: CASSLGLDDTQYF. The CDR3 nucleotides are TGTGCCAGCAGCTTAGGGCTTGACGATACGCAGTATTTT.

CDR3 amino acids: CASSLDTNYEQYF. The CDR3 DNA reads TGTGCCAGCAGTTTAGACACCAACTACGAGCAGTACTTC. The chain is built from TRBV12-3 or TRBV12-4 and TRBJ2-7, with D unclear. Trimming stripped 1 base from V and 3 bases from J, with 7 bases between. The CDR3 runs to 13 residues.

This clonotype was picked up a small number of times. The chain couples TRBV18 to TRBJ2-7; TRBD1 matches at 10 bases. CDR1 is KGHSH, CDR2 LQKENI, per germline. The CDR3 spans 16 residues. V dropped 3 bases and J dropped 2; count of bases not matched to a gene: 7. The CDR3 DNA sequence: TGTGCCAGCTCACCGTTCCTGGGACAGGGGACCTACGAGCAGTACTTC. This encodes CASSPFLGQGTYEQYF. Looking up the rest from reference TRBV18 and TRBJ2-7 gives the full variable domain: NAGVMQNPRHLVRRRGQEARLRCSPMKGHSHVYWYRQLPEEGLKFMVYLQKENIIDESGMPKERFSAEFPKEGPSILRIQQVVRGDSAAYFCASSPFLGQGTYEQYFGPGTRLTVT.

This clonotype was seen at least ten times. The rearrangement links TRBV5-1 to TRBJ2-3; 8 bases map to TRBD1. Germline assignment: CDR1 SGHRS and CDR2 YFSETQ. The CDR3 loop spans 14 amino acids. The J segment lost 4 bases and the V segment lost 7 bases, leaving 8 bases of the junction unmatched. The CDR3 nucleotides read TGCGCCAGCGGACAGGGCCAAACGCCAGATACGCAGTATTTT. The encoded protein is CASGQGQTPDTQYF.

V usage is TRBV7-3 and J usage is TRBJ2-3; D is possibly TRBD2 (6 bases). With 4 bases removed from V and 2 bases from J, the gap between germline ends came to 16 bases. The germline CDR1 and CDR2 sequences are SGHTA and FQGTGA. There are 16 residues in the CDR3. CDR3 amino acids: CASSSRRVADTDTQYF. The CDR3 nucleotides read TGTGCCAGCAGCTCCCGGAGGGTAGCGGACACAGATACGCAGTATTTT.

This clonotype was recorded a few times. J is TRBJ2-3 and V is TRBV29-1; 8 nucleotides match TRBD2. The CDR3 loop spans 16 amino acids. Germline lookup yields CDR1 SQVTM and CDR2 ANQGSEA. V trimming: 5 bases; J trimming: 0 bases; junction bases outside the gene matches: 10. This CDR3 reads CSVLQPLAGSTDTQYF. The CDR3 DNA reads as TGCAGCGTTTTACAACCTCTAGCGGGTAGCACAGATACGCAGTATTTT.

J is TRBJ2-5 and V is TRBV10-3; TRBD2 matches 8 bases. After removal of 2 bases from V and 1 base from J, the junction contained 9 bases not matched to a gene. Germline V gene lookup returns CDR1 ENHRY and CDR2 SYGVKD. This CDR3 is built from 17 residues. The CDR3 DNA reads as TGTGCCATCAGTGAGCCCGGGCTTAGCGGGATCCAAGAGACCCAGTACTTC. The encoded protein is CAISEPGLSGIQETQYF.

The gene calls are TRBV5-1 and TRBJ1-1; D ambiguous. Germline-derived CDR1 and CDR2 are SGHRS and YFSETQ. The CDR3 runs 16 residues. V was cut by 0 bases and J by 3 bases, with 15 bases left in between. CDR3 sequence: CASSLVASSRDTEAFF. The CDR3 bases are TGCGCCAGCAGCTTGGTTGCATCTTCGCGGGACACTGAAGCTTTCTTT. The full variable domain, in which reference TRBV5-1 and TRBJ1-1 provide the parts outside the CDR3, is KAGVTQTPRYLIKTRGQQVTLSCSPISGHRSVSWYQQTPGQGLQFLFEYFSETQRNKGNFPGRFSGRQFSNSRSEMNVSTLELGDSALYLCASSLVASSRDTEAFFGQGTRLTVV.

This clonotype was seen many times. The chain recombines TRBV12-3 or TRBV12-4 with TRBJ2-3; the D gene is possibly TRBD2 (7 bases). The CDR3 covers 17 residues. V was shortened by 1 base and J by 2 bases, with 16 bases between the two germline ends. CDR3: CASSLGGGLTDTDTQYF. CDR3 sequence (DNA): TGTGCCAGCAGTTTAGGAGGGGGACTAACCGACACAGATACGCAGTATTTT.